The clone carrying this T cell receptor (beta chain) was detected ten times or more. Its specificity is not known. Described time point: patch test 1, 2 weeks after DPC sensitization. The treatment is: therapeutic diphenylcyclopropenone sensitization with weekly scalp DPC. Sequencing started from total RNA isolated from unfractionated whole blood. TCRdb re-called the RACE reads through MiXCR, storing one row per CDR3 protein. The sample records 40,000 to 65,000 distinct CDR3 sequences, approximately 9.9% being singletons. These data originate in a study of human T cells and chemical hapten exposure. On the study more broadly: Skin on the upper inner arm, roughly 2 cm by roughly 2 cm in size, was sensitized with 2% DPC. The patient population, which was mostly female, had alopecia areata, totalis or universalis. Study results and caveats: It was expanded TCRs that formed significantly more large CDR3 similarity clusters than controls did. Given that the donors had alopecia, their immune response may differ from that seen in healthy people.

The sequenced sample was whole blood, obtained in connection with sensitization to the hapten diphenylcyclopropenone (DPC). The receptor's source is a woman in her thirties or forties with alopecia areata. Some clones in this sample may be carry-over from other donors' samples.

CDR3 bases: TGTGCCAGCAGCTCCAGAGGTACTAGCGGGAGTAGCGATGAGCAGTTCTTC. Translation gives CASSSRGTSGSSDEQFF. The V and J genes are TRBV7-6 and TRBJ2-1; 11 bases are shared with TRBD2. V was clipped by 4 bases and J by 8 bases; unmatched bases: 13. CDR3 length equals 17 residues. Germline values: CDR1 SGHVS, CDR2 FNYEAQ.